Given below is one T cell receptor (beta chain) in context. The antigen remains undetermined. This sample is drawn from a study of identical twins. Study outcomes and limitations: Abundant beta clonotypes from cord blood had fewer insertions, unlike memory repertoires, which showed none.

Germline loops: CDR1 SGHRS, CDR2 YFSETQ. V shed 0 bases and J shed 7 bases, with 5 bases lying between them. CDR3 length: 11 amino acids. Each CDR3 protein gets one entry after TCRdb re-called the 5' RACE reads with MiXCR. The sample records 250,000 to 350,000 distinct CDR3 sequences, 8% to 9% being singletons. These data were also filed under a second study, of yellow fever vaccine responses in identical twins.

The receptor was derived from a young woman in good health. Material for sequencing was memory (CD45RO+) T cells sorted from blood. The J gene is TRBJ2-7, the V gene TRBV5-1; D gene uncertain. DNA of the CDR3: TGCGCCAGCAGCTTGGATGAGGAGCAGTACTTC. Translated: CASSLDEEQYF.